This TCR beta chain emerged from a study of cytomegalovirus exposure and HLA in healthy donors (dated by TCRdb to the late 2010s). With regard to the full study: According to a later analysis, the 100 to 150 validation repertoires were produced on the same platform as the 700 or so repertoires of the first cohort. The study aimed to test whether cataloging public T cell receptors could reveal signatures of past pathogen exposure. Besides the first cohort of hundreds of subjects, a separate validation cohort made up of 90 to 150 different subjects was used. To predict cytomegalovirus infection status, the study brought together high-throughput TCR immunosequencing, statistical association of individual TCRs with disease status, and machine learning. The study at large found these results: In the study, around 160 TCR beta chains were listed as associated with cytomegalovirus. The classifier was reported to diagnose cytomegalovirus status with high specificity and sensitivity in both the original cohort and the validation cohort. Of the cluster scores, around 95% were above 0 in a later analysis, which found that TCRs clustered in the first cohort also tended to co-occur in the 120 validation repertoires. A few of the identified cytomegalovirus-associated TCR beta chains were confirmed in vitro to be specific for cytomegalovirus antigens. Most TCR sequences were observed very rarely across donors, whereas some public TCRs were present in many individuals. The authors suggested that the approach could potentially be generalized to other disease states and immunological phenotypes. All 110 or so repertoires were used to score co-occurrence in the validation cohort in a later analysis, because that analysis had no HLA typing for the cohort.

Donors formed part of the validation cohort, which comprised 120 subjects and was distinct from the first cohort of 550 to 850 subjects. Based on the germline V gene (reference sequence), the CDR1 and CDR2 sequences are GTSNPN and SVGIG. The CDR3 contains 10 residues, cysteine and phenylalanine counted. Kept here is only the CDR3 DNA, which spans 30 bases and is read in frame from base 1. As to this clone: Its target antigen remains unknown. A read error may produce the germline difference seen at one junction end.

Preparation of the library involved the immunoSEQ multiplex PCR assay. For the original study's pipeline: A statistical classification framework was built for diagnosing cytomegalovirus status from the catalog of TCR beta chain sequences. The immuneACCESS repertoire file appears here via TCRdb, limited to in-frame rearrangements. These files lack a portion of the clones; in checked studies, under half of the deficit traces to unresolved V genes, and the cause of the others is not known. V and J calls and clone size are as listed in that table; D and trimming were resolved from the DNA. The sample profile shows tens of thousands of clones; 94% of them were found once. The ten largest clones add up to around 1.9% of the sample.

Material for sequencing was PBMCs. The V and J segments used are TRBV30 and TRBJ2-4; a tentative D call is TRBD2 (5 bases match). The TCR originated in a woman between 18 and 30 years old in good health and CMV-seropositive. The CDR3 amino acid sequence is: CAWSGTRLGF. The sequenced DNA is TGTGCCTGGAGTGGGACTCGCCTGGGCTTC.